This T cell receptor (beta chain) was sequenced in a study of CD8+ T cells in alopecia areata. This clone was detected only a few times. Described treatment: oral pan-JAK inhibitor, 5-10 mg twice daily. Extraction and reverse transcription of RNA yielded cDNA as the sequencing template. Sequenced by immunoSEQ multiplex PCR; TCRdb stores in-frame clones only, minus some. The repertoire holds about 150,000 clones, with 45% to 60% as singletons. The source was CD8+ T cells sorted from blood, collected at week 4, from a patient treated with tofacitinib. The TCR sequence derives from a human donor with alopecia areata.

CDR3 sequence: CAWSVPGRGLGEKLFF. CDR3 nucleotide sequence: TGTGCCTGGAGTGTACCGGGCAGGGGGTTAGGGGAAAAACTGTTTTTT. This chain links TRBV30 with TRBJ1-4; 7 nucleotides match TRBD1. Germline CDR1 is GTSNPN and CDR2 is SVGIG (reference sequence). The CDR3 runs 16 residues. V was clipped by 0 bases and J by 8 bases; unmatched bases: 12.